The clone carrying this TCR beta chain ranks as medium-sized. Its antigen is not known. This record comes from a study of T cells in tumors after PD-1 blockade. Across the study: No patient had prior checkpoint blockade, systemic immunosuppression, or radiotherapy within 4 weeks. Patients received pembrolizumab 200 mg every 3 weeks or cemiplimab 350 mg every 2 weeks. Some patients also took daily vismodegib 150 mg during anti-PD-1 treatment.

Study conclusions and caveats: Some novel exhausted tumor clones appeared in pre-treatment blood, suggesting peripheral recruitment.

CDR1 MNHEY and CDR2 SMNVEV come from the germline V gene (reference sequence). The V and J ends lost 1 base and 8 bases respectively, with 15 bases between them. This CDR3 has 15 residues. Here immunoSEQ multiplex PCR was the method, and the copy in TCRdb shows in-frame clones only, minus some. The sample records around 60,000 clones, roughly 78% being singletons. The source material was PBMCs, sampled before anti-PD-1 treatment. This receptor was taken from a human donor with basal cell carcinoma. The chain employs TRBV27 and TRBJ2-1; perhaps TRBD2 as D (7 bases). DNA of the CDR3: TGTGCCAGCAGTTTATACGGGGGGCCTGGGGATGAGCAGTTCTTC. It is translated as CASSLYGGPGDEQFF.